The clone carrying this T cell receptor beta chain was counted only a few times. Profiled with immunoSEQ multiplex PCR; TCRdb holds only in-frame clones, not every one. The data contain 150,000 to 200,000 clones, roughly 81% of them singletons. The source of the sample is a study of blood T cell repertoires in COVID-19. Trimming removed 7 bases at V and 5 bases at J, with 17 bases between. This CDR3 contains 13 residues. Germline V gives CDR1 SQVTM, CDR2 ANQGSEA. The source material was peripheral blood. This TCR derives from a woman aged 80 or over with COVID-19, enrolled during active disease. J is TRBJ1-1 and V is TRBV29-1; possible D gene TRBD1, 6 bases. CDR3 in DNA: TGCAGCGGGAGATCAGGGGTAATAACTGAAGCTTTCTTT. Its translation: CSGRSGVITEAFF.